What follows are 19 T cell receptor beta chains derived from one specimen sequenced in a study of human T cells and chemical hapten exposure. Time point noted: patch test 3, about 24 weeks after DPC sensitization. Treatment meaning: therapeutic diphenylcyclopropenone sensitization with weekly scalp DPC. One entry per CDR3 protein, called by TCRdb with MiXCR from the RACE reads. The data contain 85,000 to 100,000 distinct CDR3 sequences, 27% of them singletons. The specimen was whole blood, collected in connection with sensitization to the hapten diphenylcyclopropenone (DPC). Every receptor here comes from a man in his forties or fifties with alopecia areata. Some clones in this sample may be carry-over from other donors' samples.

The chain has TRBV5-1 and TRBJ2-3, with a tentative D call TRBD2 (6 bases). The CDR3 runs to 17 residues. Trimming pared 0 bases from V and 0 bases from J, leaving 14 bases between. Germline V gene data show CDR1 as SGHRS and CDR2 as YFSETQ. As DNA, the CDR3 is TGCGCCAGCAGCTTGGGACCGGGACTTTTTAGCACAGATACGCAGTATTTT. Translated, it gives CASSLGPGLFSTDTQYF.

The chain uses TRBV6-5 and TRBJ2-3, with 9 bases identical to TRBD1. This CDR3 has 14 residues. Germline V lookup: CDR1 MNHEY, CDR2 SVGAGI. The V gene end was trimmed by 4 bases and the J gene end by 5 bases; junction bases not matched to a gene: 4. The CDR3 DNA reads as TGTGCCAGCAGTTTCGACAGGGGGGGAGATACGCAGTATTTT. Translation gives CASSFDRGGDTQYF.

This chain joins TRBV6-1 and TRBJ2-1; D unresolved. CDR1 and CDR2 (germline): MNHNS, SASEGT. The CDR3 length is 16 residues. Between the trimmed V and J ends, which lost 1 base and 1 base, there was a span of 11 bases. The chain's CDR3 is CASSEEFLRSYNEQFF. The CDR3, as DNA: TGTGCCAGCAGTGAAGAATTTTTGCGGTCCTACAATGAGCAGTTCTTC.

This clonotype occurred a few times. The rearrangement uses TRBV12-3 or TRBV12-4 and TRBJ2-7; 7 bases are shared with TRBD1. CDR3 length equals 13 residues. Unmatched junction bases numbered 3, after V lost 6 bases and J lost 1 base. CDR3 sequence reads: CASRLTGSYEQYF. The CDR3 DNA sequence: TGTGCCAGCAGACTGACAGGGTCCTACGAGCAGTACTTC.

This clonotype has a handful of counts. The genes are TRBV18 and TRBJ2-1; D not certain. CDR1 is KGHSH and CDR2 is LQKENI in the germline V gene. V lost 3 bases and J lost 7, with 16 bases in between. CDR3 length: 15 amino acids. CDR3 sequence reads: CASSPGWHQGNEQFF. DNA for the CDR3: TGTGCCAGCTCACCGGGCTGGCACCAAGGGAATGAGCAGTTCTTC.

This clonotype was observed a handful of times. This chain joins TRBV5-4 and TRBJ1-1, with D perhaps TRBD1 (5 bases). In germline, CDR1 is SGHNT, CDR2 YYREEE (reference sequence). The CDR3 has 15 amino acids. Trimming took 0 bases from V and 0 from J, leaving 9 bases between them. The CDR3 coding sequence is TGTGCCAGCAGCTTGGGGCGGGGGATGAACACTGAAGCTTTCTTT. Encoded protein: CASSLGRGMNTEAFF. Full variable domain (missing parts from reference TRBV5-4 and TRBJ1-1): ETGVTQSPTHLIKTRGQQVTLRCSSQSGHNTVSWYQQALGQGPQFIFQYYREEENGRGNFPPRFSGLQFPNYSSELNVNALELDDSALYLCASSLGRGMNTEAFFGQGTRLTVV.

In this sample, this clonotype turned up a few times. The chain has TRBV20-1 and TRBJ1-5; no clear D. The length of the CDR3 is 13 residues. The V end lost 1 base, the J end lost 5 bases, and 9 bases lay between the germline ends. Germline-derived CDR1 and CDR2 are DFQATT and SNEGSKA (reference sequence). The CDR3 is CSARGMRDQPQHF. In DNA, the CDR3 is TGCAGTGCTAGAGGAATGAGGGATCAGCCCCAGCATTTT.

V is TRBV20-1 and J is TRBJ2-2; 14 positions match TRBD2. The CDR3 contains 14 residues. V gave up 7 bases and J gave up 5 bases; unmatched junction bases: 3. In germline, CDR1 is DFQATT, CDR2 SNEGSKA (reference sequence). In DNA form, the CDR3 reads TGCAGTGTTAGGACTAGCGGGAGGACCGGGGAGCTGTTTTTT. This sequence encodes CSVRTSGRTGELFF.

This clonotype was recorded a few times. The genes are TRBV20-1 and TRBJ2-7, with TRBD1 matching over 10 bases. Germline CDR1 reads DFQATT; CDR2 reads SNEGSKA (reference sequence). The CDR3 has 15 residues. Unmatched junction bases numbered 11, after V lost 3 bases and J lost 6 bases. CDR3 protein: CSARGVGQGVVEQYF. CDR3 in DNA: TGCAGTGCTAGGGGGGTCGGACAGGGGGTCGTCGAGCAGTACTTC.

This chain connects TRBV4-1 to TRBJ2-5; weak D call: TRBD2 (6 bases). V was shortened by 0 bases and J by 5 bases, with 13 bases between the two germline ends. Germline assignment: CDR1 MGHRA and CDR2 YSYEKL. The CDR3 is made up of 15 amino acids. CDR3 sequence: CASSQDQSAGETQYF. The CDR3, as DNA: TGCGCCAGCAGCCAAGATCAATCGGCGGGGGAGACCCAGTACTTC.

The chain uses TRBV5-4 and TRBJ2-5, with D tentatively TRBD2 (5 bases). Trimming removed 1 base from V and 4 bases from J, with 14 bases in between. This CDR3 has 15 residues. Germline loops: CDR1 SGHNT, CDR2 YYREEE (reference sequence). CDR3 in DNA: TGTGCCAGCAGCTTGTTTCCCGGGGATGGAGAGACCCAGTACTTC. This encodes CASSLFPGDGETQYF.

This chain uses TRBV12-3 or TRBV12-4 with TRBJ2-3, with 8 bases aligning to TRBD2. The CDR3 runs 17 residues. V trimming: 3 bases; J trimming: 0 bases; junction bases outside the gene matches: 8. CDR3 loop: CASSFPGGPHSTDTQYF. The CDR3 region has the DNA TGTGCCAGCAGTTTTCCGGGAGGGCCACACAGCACAGATACGCAGTATTTT.

The rearrangement links TRBV28 to TRBJ2-3; D unclear. Germline loops: CDR1 MDHEN, CDR2 SYDVKM. CDR3 length: 12 residues. Trimming shortened V by 6 bases and J by 8 bases, and 12 bases separated the two germline ends. This CDR3 is CASRSKPGTQYF. For the CDR3, the DNA is TGTGCCAGCAGATCCAAGCCTGGTACGCAGTATTTT.

This clonotype was observed a handful of times. The chain is built from TRBV6-2 or TRBV6-3 and TRBJ2-7; D gene ambiguous. The CDR3 has 12 amino acids. Germline V gene lookup returns CDR1 MNHEY and CDR2 SVGEGT. V was pared by 7 bases and J by 6 bases, with 13 bases between. The CDR3 DNA reads TGTGCCAGCAAACCCGAGCGAACCGAGCAGTACTTC. It encodes CASKPERTEQYF.

This chain links TRBV20-1 with TRBJ2-3; no definite D call. With 5 bases removed from V and 4 bases from J, the gap between germline ends came to 13 bases. CDR1 and CDR2 (germline): DFQATT, SNEGSKA (reference sequence). The CDR3 has 13 amino acids. The CDR3 region is CSASEYGPDTQYF. The CDR3 coding sequence is TGCAGTGCTTCGGAATACGGTCCAGATACGCAGTATTTT.

This clonotype was observed a few times. This chain joins TRBV7-9 and TRBJ2-3; D unclear. This CDR3 has 16 residues. Trimming shortened V by 2 bases and J by 2 bases, and 14 bases separated the two germline ends. CDR1 is SEHNR, CDR2 FQNEAQ, per germline (reference sequence). The CDR3 spells CASSLPLPGNTDTQYF. CDR3 DNA: TGTGCCAGCAGCTTACCCCTCCCCGGTAACACAGATACGCAGTATTTT.

The chain is built from TRBV7-3 and TRBJ2-1; TRBD2 matches 13 bases. Trimming cost V 5 bases and J 8 bases; bases outside gene matches: 9. From germline, CDR1 is SGHTA and CDR2 FQGTGA. The CDR3 is made up of 16 amino acids. The CDR3 DNA follows: TGTGCCAGCAGCCGCGACGGGACTAGCGGGAACTATGAGCAGTTCTTC. It specifies CASSRDGTSGNYEQFF. Variable domain in full (rest from reference TRBV7-3 and TRBJ2-1): GAGVSQTPSNKVTEKGKYVELRCDPISGHTALYWYRQSLGQGPEFLIYFQGTGAADDSGLPNDRFFAVRPEGSVSTLKIQRTERGDSAVYLCASSRDGTSGNYEQFFGPGTRLTVL.

Comments on this clonotype: This clone may be a read error of a much larger clone one base away. This chain joins TRBV9 and TRBJ2-7; D is uncertain. The CDR3 runs 15 residues. V lost 0 bases to trimming and J lost 5 bases, with 15 bases between them. Germline loops: CDR1 SGDLS, CDR2 YYNGEE. In DNA, the CDR3 is TGTGCCAGCAGCGTAGGTTACAGCCCATCCGACGAGCAGTACTTC. Its translation is CASSVGYSPSDEQYF.

This clonotype was seen only a few times. The chain links TRBV6-1 to TRBJ1-2; D call uncertain. CDR3 length: 13 amino acids. The V and J ends lost 6 bases and 1 base respectively, with 9 bases between them. The V gene's germline CDR1 is MNHNS and CDR2 SASEGT. The CDR3 DNA sequence: TGTGCCAGCAGCATGCTAGTTAACTATGGCTACACCTTC. The encoded protein is CASSMLVNYGYTF.